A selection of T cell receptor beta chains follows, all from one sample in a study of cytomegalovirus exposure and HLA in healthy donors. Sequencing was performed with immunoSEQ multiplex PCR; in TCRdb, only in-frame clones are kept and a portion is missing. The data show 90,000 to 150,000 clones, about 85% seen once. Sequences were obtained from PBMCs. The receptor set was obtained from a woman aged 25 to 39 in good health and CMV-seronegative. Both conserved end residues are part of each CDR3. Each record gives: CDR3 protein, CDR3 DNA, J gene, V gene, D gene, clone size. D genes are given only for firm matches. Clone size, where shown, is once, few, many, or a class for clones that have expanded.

CDR3 protein: CASSESAGPGGYTF
CDR3 DNA: TGCGCCAGCAGTGAGTCAGCGGGCCCTGGGGGCTACACCTTC
J gene: TRBJ1-2
V gene: TRBV10-2
D gene: .
clone size: .

CDR3 protein: CASLGRSYGYTF
CDR3 DNA: TGTGCCAGTTTGGGGCGGTCTTATGGCTACACCTTC
J gene: TRBJ1-2
V gene: TRBV19
D gene: .
clone size: .

CDR3 protein: CASSLVGARGLDSPLHF
CDR3 DNA: TGTGCCAGCAGCTTAGTAGGAGCGCGGGGCCTGGATTCACCCCTCCACTTT
J gene: TRBJ1-6
V gene: TRBV7-2
D gene: .
clone size: once

CDR3 protein: CASSLAPPGTYNEQFF
CDR3 DNA: TGTGCCAGCAGCTTGGCACCCCCCGGGACCTACAATGAGCAGTTCTTC
J gene: TRBJ2-1
V gene: TRBV5-6
D gene: .
clone size: many

CDR3 protein: CASSQTVNSYEQYF
CDR3 DNA: TGTGCCAGCAGCCAGACAGTCAACTCCTACGAGCAGTACTTC
J gene: TRBJ2-7
V gene: TRBV7-2
D gene: .
clone size: .

CDR3 protein: CASSRSSGSTGELFF
CDR3 DNA: TGCGCCAGCAGCCGTTCTAGCGGGAGTACCGGGGAGCTGTTTTTT
J gene: TRBJ2-2
V gene: TRBV5-1
D gene: TRBD2
clone size: .

CDR3 protein: CASSQQGNYGYTF
CDR3 DNA: TGTGCCAGCAGCCAACAGGGTAACTATGGCTACACCTTC
J gene: TRBJ1-2
V gene: TRBV14
D gene: .
clone size: .

CDR3 protein: CASSLGQGPTYGYTF
CDR3 DNA: TGTGCCAGCAGCTTAGGACAGGGGCCCACCTATGGCTACACCTTC
J gene: TRBJ1-2
V gene: TRBV11-2
D gene: TRBD1
clone size: .

CDR3 protein: CASSTSGGSGGELFF
CDR3 DNA: TGTGCCAGCAGTACTAGCGGGGGTAGTGGCGGGGAGCTGTTTTTT
J gene: TRBJ2-2
V gene: TRBV6-6
D gene: TRBD2
clone size: many

CDR3 protein: CSVNPGQGLLGTEAFF
CDR3 DNA: TGCAGCGTAAATCCGGGACAGGGCCTTCTGGGCACTGAAGCTTTCTTT
J gene: TRBJ1-1
V gene: TRBV29-1
D gene: TRBD1
clone size: .

CDR3 protein: CATSARTVFGNTIYF
CDR3 DNA: TGTGCCACCAGCGCGCGGACAGTCTTCGGAAACACCATATATTTT
J gene: TRBJ1-3
V gene: TRBV15
D gene: .
clone size: .

CDR3 protein: CAISELIAGYNEQFF
CDR3 DNA: TGTGCCATCAGTGAGTTAATAGCGGGTTACAATGAGCAGTTCTTC
J gene: TRBJ2-1
V gene: TRBV10-3
D gene: TRBD2
clone size: .

CDR3 protein: CASRGDYGYTF
CDR3 DNA: TGTGCCAGCAGGGGTGACTACGGCTACACCTTC
J gene: TRBJ1-2
V gene: TRBV2
D gene: .
clone size: few

CDR3 protein: CATSGRDRGSGNTQYF
CDR3 DNA: TGTGCCACCAGCGGCCGCGACAGGGGGAGCGGTAATACGCAGTATTTT
J gene: TRBJ2-3
V gene: TRBV15
D gene: TRBD1
clone size: .

CDR3 protein: CASSTGTDYEQYF
CDR3 DNA: TGTGCCAGCAGCACAGGGACAGACTACGAGCAGTACTTC
J gene: TRBJ2-7
V gene: TRBV13
D gene: TRBD1
clone size: .

CDR3 protein: CAWSSQGAGTEAFF
CDR3 DNA: TGTGCCTGGAGCAGTCAGGGGGCCGGCACTGAAGCTTTCTTT
J gene: TRBJ1-1
V gene: TRBV30
D gene: TRBD1
clone size: .

CDR3 protein: CASSTGFPYEQYF
CDR3 DNA: TGTGCCAGTAGTACGGGTTTCCCCTACGAGCAGTACTTC
J gene: TRBJ2-7
V gene: TRBV19
D gene: .
clone size: .

CDR3 protein: CSGGASNYGYTF
CDR3 DNA: TGCAGCGGCGGGGCTTCTAACTATGGCTACACCTTC
J gene: TRBJ1-2
V gene: TRBV29-1
D gene: .
clone size: .

CDR3 protein: CASSYQWNTEAFF
CDR3 DNA: TGTGCCAGCAGTTACCAGTGGAACACTGAAGCTTTCTTT
J gene: TRBJ1-1
V gene: TRBV6-6
D gene: .
clone size: .

CDR3 protein: CASSPGGGTRAGYTF
CDR3 DNA: TGTGCCAGCAGCCCGGGAGGGGGGACAAGGGCGGGCTACACCTTC
J gene: TRBJ1-2
V gene: TRBV11-2
D gene: .
clone size: .

CDR3 protein: CASSPRGGLNTGELFF
CDR3 DNA: TGTGCCAGCAGCCCCCGTGGGGGCCTGAACACCGGGGAGCTGTTTTTT
J gene: TRBJ2-2
V gene: TRBV11-3
D gene: .
clone size: .

CDR3 protein: CASSFPGLYNSPLHF
CDR3 DNA: TGTGCCAGCAGCTTCCCAGGACTCTATAATTCACCCCTCCACTTT
J gene: TRBJ1-6
V gene: TRBV5-5
D gene: .
clone size: .

CDR3 protein: CASSVLPSGGGGTDTQYF
CDR3 DNA: TGTGCCAGCAGCGTCTTACCGTCCGGGGGGGGCGGCACAGATACGCAGTATTTT
J gene: TRBJ2-3
V gene: TRBV9
D gene: TRBD2
clone size: .

CDR3 protein: CASSLPSGGNTDTQYF
CDR3 DNA: TGTGCCAGCAGCTTACCTAGCGGGGGAAACACAGATACGCAGTATTTT
J gene: TRBJ2-3
V gene: TRBV5-5
D gene: TRBD2
clone size: .

CDR3 protein: CASNPGGGYGYTF
CDR3 DNA: TGTGCCAGCAACCCTGGGGGGGGCTATGGCTACACCTTC
J gene: TRBJ1-2
V gene: TRBV6-1
D gene: .
clone size: .

CDR3 protein: CASSFGTSGGATETQYF
CDR3 DNA: TGTGCCAGCAGCTTTGGGACTAGCGGGGGGGCCACCGAGACCCAGTACTTC
J gene: TRBJ2-5
V gene: TRBV7-9
D gene: TRBD2
clone size: .

CDR3 protein: CAWRQGTDTQYF
CDR3 DNA: TGTGCCTGGAGGCAGGGAACAGATACGCAGTATTTT
J gene: TRBJ2-3
V gene: TRBV30
D gene: .
clone size: .

CDR3 protein: CASLTGEADTQYF
CDR3 DNA: TGTGCCAGCCTGACAGGGGAGGCAGATACGCAGTATTTT
J gene: TRBJ2-3
V gene: TRBV18
D gene: TRBD1
clone size: .

CDR3 protein: CSVRDKNYEQYF
CDR3 DNA: TGCAGCGTCCGGGACAAGAACTACGAGCAGTACTTC
J gene: TRBJ2-7
V gene: TRBV29-1
D gene: .
clone size: .

CDR3 protein: CSVPRTGGTNNEQFF
CDR3 DNA: TGCAGCGTCCCTCGTACAGGGGGCACCAACAATGAGCAGTTCTTC
J gene: TRBJ2-1
V gene: TRBV29-1
D gene: TRBD1
clone size: .

CDR3 protein: CATSSGGTQETQYF
CDR3 DNA: TGTGCCACCAGTAGCGGGGGGACTCAAGAGACCCAGTACTTC
J gene: TRBJ2-5
V gene: TRBV15
D gene: TRBD2
clone size: .

CDR3 protein: CASSPRGQFSAKNIQYF
CDR3 DNA: TGTGCCAGTAGTCCCAGGGGGCAGTTCTCCGCCAAAAACATTCAGTACTTC
J gene: TRBJ2-4
V gene: TRBV19
D gene: TRBD1
clone size: few

CDR3 protein: CASSALPDRGYEQYF
CDR3 DNA: TGTGCCAGCAGCGCCCTCCCCGACAGGGGCTACGAGCAGTACTTC
J gene: TRBJ2-7
V gene: TRBV9
D gene: TRBD1
clone size: .

CDR3 protein: CAVLADLNTEAFF
CDR3 DNA: TGTGCAGTTCTGGCAGATTTGAACACTGAAGCTTTCTTT
J gene: TRBJ1-1
V gene: TRBV2
D gene: .
clone size: few

CDR3 protein: CASSWLAGGGETQYF
CDR3 DNA: TGTGCCAGCAGCTGGCTAGCGGGGGGCGGGGAGACCCAGTACTTC
J gene: TRBJ2-5
V gene: TRBV7-9
D gene: TRBD2
clone size: .

CDR3 protein: CASSPLGGGYTF
CDR3 DNA: TGTGCCAGCTCACCCCTAGGGGGTGGCTACACCTTC
J gene: TRBJ1-2
V gene: TRBV18
D gene: .
clone size: few

CDR3 protein: CASSLDRINEKLFF
CDR3 DNA: TGTGCCAGCAGCCTTGACAGGATTAATGAAAAACTGTTTTTT
J gene: TRBJ1-4
V gene: TRBV6-6
D gene: .
clone size: .

CDR3 protein: CASSMGQDEGYTF
CDR3 DNA: TGTGCCAGTAGTATGGGACAGGATGAGGGCTACACCTTC
J gene: TRBJ1-2
V gene: TRBV19
D gene: TRBD1
clone size: few

CDR3 protein: CASSTRQGGTEAFF
CDR3 DNA: TGTGCCAGTAGTACCCGACAGGGAGGAACTGAAGCTTTCTTT
J gene: TRBJ1-1
V gene: TRBV19
D gene: TRBD1
clone size: once

CDR3 protein: CASSEAGTGTGKYEQYF
CDR3 DNA: TGTGCCAGCAGTGAAGCTGGAACCGGGACAGGGAAATACGAGCAGTACTTC
J gene: TRBJ2-7
V gene: TRBV6-1
D gene: TRBD1
clone size: .

CDR3 protein: CASTGGRGRPQGATEAFF
CDR3 DNA: TGTGCCAGCACCGGGGGCAGGGGGCGTCCTCAGGGGGCCACTGAAGCTTTCTTT
J gene: TRBJ1-1
V gene: TRBV2
D gene: TRBD1
clone size: .

CDR3 protein: CASSGLAGAYEQYF
CDR3 DNA: TGTGCCAGCTCAGGACTAGCGGGGGCCTACGAGCAGTACTTC
J gene: TRBJ2-7
V gene: TRBV18
D gene: TRBD2
clone size: few

CDR3 protein: CASSIGWPGGWGNQPQHF
CDR3 DNA: TGTGCCAGTAGTATAGGATGGCCAGGGGGTTGGGGCAATCAGCCCCAGCATTTT
J gene: TRBJ1-5
V gene: TRBV19
D gene: TRBD1
clone size: .